What follows describes a single T cell receptor (beta chain). Sequencing was performed with immunoSEQ multiplex PCR; in TCRdb, only in-frame clones are kept and a portion is missing. The sample contains tens of thousands of clones, about 92% of which appear only once. V lost 4 bases and J 4 bases, leaving 5 bases between the germline ends. CDR3 length: 11 amino acids. Looked up from germline, CDR1 is SEHNR and CDR2 is FQNEAQ (reference sequence). This sample is drawn from a study of technical replicates of blood from four donors. This receptor was taken from a human donor in good health. The gene calls are TRBV7-9 and TRBJ2-7, with unresolved D. The material sequenced was T cells isolated from PBMCs. The CDR3 region is CASSYTYEQYF. CDR3 coding DNA: TGTGCCAGCAGCTATACATACGAGCAGTACTTC.